This T cell receptor (beta chain) is drawn from a study of cytomegalovirus exposure and HLA in healthy donors. For this clone: Antigen: not known.

CDR3 size: 16 residues. V shed 8 bases, J shed 5 bases, and the junction held 13 bases outside the gene matches. Germline V gene lookup returns CDR1 MNHNY and CDR2 SVGAGI (reference sequence). The study's findings and limits: The study designated over 150 TCR beta chains cytomegalovirus-associated.

It was with 60 Vbeta and 13 Jbeta primers that the PCR ran. Some clones are missing from TCRdb's copy, which holds only in-frame ones; the method was immunoSEQ multiplex PCR. The repertoire holds 130,000 to 150,000 clones, nearly 80% seen once, with 1.7% in the top ten. This TCR was sampled from a woman in her 30s in good health and CMV-seronegative. The specimen was PBMCs. The chain couples TRBV6-6 to TRBJ2-2, with 8 nucleotides matching TRBD2. In DNA form, the CDR3 reads TGTGCCAGCCATACCCGGGCGGGGGGAGGAACCGGGGAGCTGTTTTTT. It yields the protein CASHTRAGGGTGELFF.